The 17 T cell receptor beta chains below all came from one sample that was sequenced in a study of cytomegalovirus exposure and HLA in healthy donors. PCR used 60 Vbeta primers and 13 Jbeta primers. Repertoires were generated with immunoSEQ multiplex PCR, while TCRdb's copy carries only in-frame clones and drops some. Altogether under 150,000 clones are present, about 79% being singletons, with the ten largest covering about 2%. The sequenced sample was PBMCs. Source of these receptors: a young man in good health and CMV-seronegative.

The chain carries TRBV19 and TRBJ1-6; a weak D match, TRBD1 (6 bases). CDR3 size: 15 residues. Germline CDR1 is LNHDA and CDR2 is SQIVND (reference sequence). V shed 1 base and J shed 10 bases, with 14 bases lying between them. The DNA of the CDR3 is TGTGCCAGTAGTATAGCCTCAGGGGCAGGGTCACCCCTCCACTTT. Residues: CASSIASGAGSPLHF. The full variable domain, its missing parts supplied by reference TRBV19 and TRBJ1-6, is DGGITQSPKYLFRKEGQNVTLSCEQNLNHDAMYWYRQDPGQGLRLIYYSQIVNDFQKGDIAEGYSVSREKKESFPLTVTSAQKNPTAFYLCASSIASGAGSPLHFGNGTRLTVT.

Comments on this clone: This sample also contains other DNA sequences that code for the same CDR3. The chain's CDR3 is CASSLRGETQYF. The CDR3 bases are TGTGCCAGCAGTTTAAGGGGGGAGACCCAGTACTTC. The chain has TRBV28 and TRBJ2-5; D might be TRBD1 (6 bases). The V end was cut by 2 bases, the J end by 5 bases, with 6 bases between. This CDR3 is built from 12 residues. The germline V gene has CDR1 MDHEN and CDR2 SYDVKM.

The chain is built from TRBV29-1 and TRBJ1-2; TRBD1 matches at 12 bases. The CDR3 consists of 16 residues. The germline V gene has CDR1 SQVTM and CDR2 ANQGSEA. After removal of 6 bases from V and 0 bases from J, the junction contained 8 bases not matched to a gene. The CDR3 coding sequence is TGCAGCGTGGATGGGACAGGGGGCACGGCTAACTATGGCTACACCTTC. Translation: CSVDGTGGTANYGYTF.

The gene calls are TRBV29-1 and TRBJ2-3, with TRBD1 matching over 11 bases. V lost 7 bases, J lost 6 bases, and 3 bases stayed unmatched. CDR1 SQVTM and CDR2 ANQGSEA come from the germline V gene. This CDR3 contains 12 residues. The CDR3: CSAGQGADTQYF. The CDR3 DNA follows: TGCAGCGCCGGACAGGGGGCTGATACGCAGTATTTT.

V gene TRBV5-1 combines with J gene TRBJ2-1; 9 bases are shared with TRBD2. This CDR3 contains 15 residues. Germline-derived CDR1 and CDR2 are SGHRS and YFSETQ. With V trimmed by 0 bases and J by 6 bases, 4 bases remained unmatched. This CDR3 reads CASSLALAGINEQFF. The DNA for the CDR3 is TGCGCCAGCAGCTTGGCCCTAGCGGGGATCAATGAGCAGTTCTTC.

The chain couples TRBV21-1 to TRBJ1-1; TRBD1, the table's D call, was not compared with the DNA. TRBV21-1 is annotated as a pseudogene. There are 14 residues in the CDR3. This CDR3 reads CASSRPKGQGHAFF. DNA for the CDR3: TGTGCCAGCAGCAGACCAAAAGGACAGGGGCACGCTTTCTTT.

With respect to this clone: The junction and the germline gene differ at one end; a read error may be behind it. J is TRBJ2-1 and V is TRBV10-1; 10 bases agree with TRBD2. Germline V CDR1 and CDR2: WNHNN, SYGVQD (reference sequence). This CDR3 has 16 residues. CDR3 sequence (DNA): TGCACCAGCAGTGAGGACCCTAGCGGGAGTTACAATGAGCAGTTCTTC. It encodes CTSSEDPSGSYNEQFF.

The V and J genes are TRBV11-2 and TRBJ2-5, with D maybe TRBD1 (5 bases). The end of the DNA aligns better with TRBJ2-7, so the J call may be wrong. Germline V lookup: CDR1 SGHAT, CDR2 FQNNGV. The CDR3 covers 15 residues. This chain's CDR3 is CASSFRSGAIYEQYF. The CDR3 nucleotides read TGTGCCAGCAGCTTTAGAAGTGGGGCGATCTACGAGCAGTACTTC.

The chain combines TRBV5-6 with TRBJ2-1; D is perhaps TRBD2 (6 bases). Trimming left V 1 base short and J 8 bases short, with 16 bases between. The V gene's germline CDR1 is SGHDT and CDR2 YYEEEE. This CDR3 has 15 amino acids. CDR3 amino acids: CASSLRLASWDEQFF. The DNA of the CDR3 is TGTGCCAGCAGCTTGCGGCTAGCGAGTTGGGATGAGCAGTTCTTC.

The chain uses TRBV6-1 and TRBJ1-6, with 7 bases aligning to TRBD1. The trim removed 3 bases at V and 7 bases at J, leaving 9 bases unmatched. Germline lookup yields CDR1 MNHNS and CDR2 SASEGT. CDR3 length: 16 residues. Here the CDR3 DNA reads TGTGCCAGCAGTGACCGAGGACAGGCACTAAATTCACCCCTCCACTTT. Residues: CASSDRGQALNSPLHF.

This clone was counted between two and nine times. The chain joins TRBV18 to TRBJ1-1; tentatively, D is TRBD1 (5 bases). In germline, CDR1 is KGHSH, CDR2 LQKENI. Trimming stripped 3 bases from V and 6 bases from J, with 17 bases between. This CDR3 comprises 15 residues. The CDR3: CASSPIAGGRAEAFF. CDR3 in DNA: TGTGCCAGCTCACCGATAGCGGGGGGACGGGCTGAAGCTTTCTTT.

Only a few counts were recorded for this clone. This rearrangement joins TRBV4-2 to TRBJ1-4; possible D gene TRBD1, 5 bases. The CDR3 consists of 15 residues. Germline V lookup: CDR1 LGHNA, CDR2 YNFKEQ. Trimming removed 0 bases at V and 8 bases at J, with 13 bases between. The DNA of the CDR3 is TGTGCCAGCAGCCAAGAAGGAGGGACCGCCGAAAAACTGTTTTTT. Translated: CASSQEGGTAEKLFF.

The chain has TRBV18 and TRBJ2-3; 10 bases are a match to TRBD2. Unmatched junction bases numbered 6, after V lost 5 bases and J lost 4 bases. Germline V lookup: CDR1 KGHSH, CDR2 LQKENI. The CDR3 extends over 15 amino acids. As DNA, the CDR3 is TGTGCCAGCTCAACAGCGGGAGGGCAGGCAGATACGCAGTATTTT. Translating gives CASSTAGGQADTQYF.

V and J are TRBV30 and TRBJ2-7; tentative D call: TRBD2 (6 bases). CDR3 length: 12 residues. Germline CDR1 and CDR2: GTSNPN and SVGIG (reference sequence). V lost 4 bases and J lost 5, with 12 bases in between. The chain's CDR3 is CAWTRGMDEQYF. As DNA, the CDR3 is TGTGCCTGGACGCGCGGGATGGACGAGCAGTACTTC. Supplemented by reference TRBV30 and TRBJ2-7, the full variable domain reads SQTIHQWPATLVQPVGSPLSLECTVEGTSNPNLYWYRQAAGRGLQLLFYSVGIGQISSEVPQNLSASRPQDRQFILSSKKLLLSDSGFYLCAWTRGMDEQYFGPGTRLTVT.

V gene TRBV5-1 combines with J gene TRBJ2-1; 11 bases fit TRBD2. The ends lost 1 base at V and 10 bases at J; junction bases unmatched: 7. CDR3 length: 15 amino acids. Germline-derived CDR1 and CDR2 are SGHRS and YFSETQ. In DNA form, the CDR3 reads TGCGCCAGCAGCTTGACTAGCGGGAGTAAGGGCGAGCAGTTCTTC. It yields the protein CASSLTSGSKGEQFF. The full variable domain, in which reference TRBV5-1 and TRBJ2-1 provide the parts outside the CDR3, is KAGVTQTPRYLIKTRGQQVTLSCSPISGHRSVSWYQQTPGQGLQFLFEYFSETQRNKGNFPGRFSGRQFSNSRSEMNVSTLELGDSALYLCASSLTSGSKGEQFFGPGTRLTVL.

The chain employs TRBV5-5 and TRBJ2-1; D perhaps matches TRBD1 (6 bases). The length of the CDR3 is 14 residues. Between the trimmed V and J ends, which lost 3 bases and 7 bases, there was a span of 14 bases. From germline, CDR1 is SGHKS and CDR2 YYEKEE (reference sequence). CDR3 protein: CASSSFTQGNEQFF. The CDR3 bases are TGTGCCAGCAGCTCATTCACCCAGGGGAATGAGCAGTTCTTC.

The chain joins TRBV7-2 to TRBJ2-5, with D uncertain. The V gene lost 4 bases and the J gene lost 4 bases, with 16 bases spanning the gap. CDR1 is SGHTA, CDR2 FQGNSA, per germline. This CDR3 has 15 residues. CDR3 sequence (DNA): TGTGCCAGCAGCTCAACCCCTATGGAGAGAGAGACCCAGTACTTC. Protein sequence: CASSSTPMERETQYF.